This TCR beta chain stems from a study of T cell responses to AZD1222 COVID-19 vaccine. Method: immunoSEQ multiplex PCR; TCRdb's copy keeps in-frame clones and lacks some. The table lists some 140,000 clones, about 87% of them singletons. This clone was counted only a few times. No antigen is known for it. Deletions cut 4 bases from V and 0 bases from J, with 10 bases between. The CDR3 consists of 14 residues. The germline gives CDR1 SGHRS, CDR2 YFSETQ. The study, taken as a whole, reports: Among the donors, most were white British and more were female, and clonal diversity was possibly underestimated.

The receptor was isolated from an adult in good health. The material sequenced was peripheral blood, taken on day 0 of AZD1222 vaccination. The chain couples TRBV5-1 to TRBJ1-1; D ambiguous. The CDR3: CASSGIDVNTEAFF. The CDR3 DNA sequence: TGCGCCAGCAGCGGGATTGACGTGAACACTGAAGCTTTCTTT.